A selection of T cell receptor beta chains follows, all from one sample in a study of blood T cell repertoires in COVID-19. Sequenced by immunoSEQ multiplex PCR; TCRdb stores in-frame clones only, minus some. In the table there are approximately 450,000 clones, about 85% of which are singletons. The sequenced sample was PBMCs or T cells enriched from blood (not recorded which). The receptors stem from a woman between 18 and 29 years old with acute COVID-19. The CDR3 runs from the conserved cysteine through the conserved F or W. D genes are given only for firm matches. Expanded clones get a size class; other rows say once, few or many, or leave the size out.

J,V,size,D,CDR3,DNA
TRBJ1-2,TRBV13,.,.,CASSRNAGAYTF,TGTGCCAGCAGCCGAAACGCAGGGGCCTACACCTTC
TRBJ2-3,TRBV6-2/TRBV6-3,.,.,CASSYGSRDLRTDTQYF,TGTGCCAGCAGTTACGGCTCCCGGGATCTCCGCACAGATACGCAGTATTTT
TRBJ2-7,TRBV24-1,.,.,CATEEGGGGEQYF,TGTGCCACCGAGGAAGGCGGGGGCGGCGAGCAGTACTTC
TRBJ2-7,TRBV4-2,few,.,CASSQSFSAYEQYF,TGTGCCAGCAGCCAAAGCTTTTCCGCCTACGAGCAGTACTTC
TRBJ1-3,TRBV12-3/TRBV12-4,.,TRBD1,CASSSRGQTIYF,TGTGCCAGCAGTTCGAGGGGGCAAACCATATATTTT
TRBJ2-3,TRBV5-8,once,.,CASSLRGDNTDTQYF,TGTGCCAGCAGCTTGCGAGGGGACAACACAGATACGCAGTATTTT
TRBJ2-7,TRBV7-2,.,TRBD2,CASSPGLASSYEQYF,TGTGCCAGCAGCCCGGGACTAGCCTCCTCCTACGAGCAGTACTTC
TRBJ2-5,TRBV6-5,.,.,CASSYYYQETQYF,TGTGCCAGCAGTTACTACTACCAAGAGACCCAGTACTTC
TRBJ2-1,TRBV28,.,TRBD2,CASKLTAGGVYNEQFF,TGTGCCAGCAAATTAACGGCGGGAGGGGTCTACAATGAGCAGTTCTTC
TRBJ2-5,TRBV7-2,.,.,CASSFSNGETQYF,TGTGCCAGCAGCTTTTCCAACGGTGAGACCCAGTACTTC
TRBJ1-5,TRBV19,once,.,CASSMRQLDQPQHF,TGTGCCAGTAGTATGAGACAGTTGGATCAGCCCCAGCATTTT
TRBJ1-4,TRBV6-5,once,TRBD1,CASGNRGRDEKLFF,TGTGCCAGCGGAAACAGGGGGCGCGATGAAAAACTGTTTTTT
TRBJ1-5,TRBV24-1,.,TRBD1,CATSDPQGANQPQHF,TGTGCCACCAGTGATCCACAGGGGGCGAATCAGCCCCAGCATTTT
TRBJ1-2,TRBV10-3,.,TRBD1,CAISEGTGSYGYTF,TGTGCCATCAGTGAAGGGACAGGATCATATGGCTACACCTTC
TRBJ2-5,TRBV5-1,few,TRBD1,CASSPGTASIEETQYF,TGCGCCAGCAGCCCGGGGACAGCCTCGATCGAGGAGACCCAGTACTTC
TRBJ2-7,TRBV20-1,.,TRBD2,CSASGAGAIYEQYF,TGCAGTGCTAGTGGTGCGGGAGCCATCTACGAGCAGTACTTC
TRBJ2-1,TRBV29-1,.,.,CSVRTRRGQGQFF,TGCAGCGTACGGACCAGGCGGGGGCAGGGGCAGTTCTTC
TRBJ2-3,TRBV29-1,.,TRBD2,CSVGGLADSSTDTQYF,TGCAGCGTTGGGGGACTAGCGGATTCTAGCACAGATACGCAGTATTTT
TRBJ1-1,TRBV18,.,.,CASSPPGQNTEAFF,TGTGCCAGCTCACCCCCAGGGCAGAACACTGAAGCTTTCTTT
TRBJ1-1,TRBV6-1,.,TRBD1,CASSEIGTGRTEAFF,TGTGCCAGCAGTGAGATAGGGACAGGAAGGACTGAAGCTTTCTTT
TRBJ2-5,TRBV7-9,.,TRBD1,CASSPRTGGETQYF,TGTGCCAGCAGCCCTAGGACAGGGGGAGAGACCCAGTACTTC
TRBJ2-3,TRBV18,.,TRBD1,CASSRTGESTDTQYF,TGTGCCAGCTCACGGACAGGAGAAAGCACAGATACGCAGTATTTT
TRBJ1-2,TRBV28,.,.,CASSLGGDYGYTF,TGTGCCAGCAGTTTAGGGGGGGACTATGGCTACACCTTC
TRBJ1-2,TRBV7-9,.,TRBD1,CASSRQRGQGKLSYTF,TGTGCCAGCAGCCGCCAGAGAGGACAGGGAAAGTTGAGCTACACCTTC
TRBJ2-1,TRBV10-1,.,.,CASSALSGVSSYNEQFF,TGCGCCAGCAGTGCCCTCTCCGGGGTCAGCTCCTACAATGAGCAGTTCTTC
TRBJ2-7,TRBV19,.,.,CASRGGSSYEQYF,TGTGCCAGTAGGGGGGGAAGCTCCTACGAGCAGTACTTC
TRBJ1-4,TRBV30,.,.,CAWSVLPEEKLFF,TGTGCCTGGAGTGTTTTGCCGGAGGAAAAACTGTTTTTT
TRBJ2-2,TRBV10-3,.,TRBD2,CAISTGLAGGTGELFF,TGTGCCATCAGTACAGGACTAGCGGGAGGCACCGGGGAGCTGTTTTTT
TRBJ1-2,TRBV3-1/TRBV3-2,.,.,CASSQAYGVLHGYTF,TGTGCCAGCAGCCAAGCGTACGGAGTTCTACATGGCTACACCTTC
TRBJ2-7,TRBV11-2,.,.,CASSSTSAGILPEQYF,TGTGCCAGCAGCTCCACCTCGGCGGGAATTCTTCCAGAGCAGTACTTC
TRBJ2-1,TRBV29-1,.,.,CSAQRTLGSEQFF,TGCAGCGCTCAGCGGACCTTGGGTTCTGAACAGTTCTTC
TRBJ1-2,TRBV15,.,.,CATQFANYGYTF,TGTGCCACCCAGTTCGCTAACTATGGCTACACCTTC
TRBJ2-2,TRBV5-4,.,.,CASSLLRERDGELFF,TGTGCCAGCAGCTTGTTGAGGGAGAGGGACGGGGAGCTGTTTTTT
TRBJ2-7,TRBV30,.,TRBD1,CAWSEPGQGSHYAPYEQYF,TGTGCCTGGAGTGAACCGGGACAGGGGTCACACTACGCCCCCTACGAGCAGTACTTC
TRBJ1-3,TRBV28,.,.,CASSLLGNTIYF,TGTGCCAGCAGTTTACTCGGAAACACCATATATTTT
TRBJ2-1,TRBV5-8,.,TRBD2,CASSLVVLAGGSYNEQFF,TGTGCCAGCAGCTTGGTTGTACTAGCGGGGGGGTCCTACAATGAGCAGTTCTTC
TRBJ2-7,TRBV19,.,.,CATADRTEEQYF,TGTGCCACCGCTGACAGGACGGAAGAGCAGTACTTC
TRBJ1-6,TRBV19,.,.,CASSIDPRSSYNSPLHF,TGTGCCAGTAGTATAGACCCGCGGAGCTCCTATAATTCACCCCTCCACTTT
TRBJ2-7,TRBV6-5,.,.,CASRRDKYEQYF,TGTGCCAGCAGACGAGACAAGTACGAGCAGTACTTC
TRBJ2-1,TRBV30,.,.,CAWSVRRSLEQFF,TGTGCCTGGAGTGTACGGCGGAGCTTGGAGCAGTTCTTC
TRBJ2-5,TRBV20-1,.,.,CSASSFPQETQYF,TGCAGTGCTAGTTCATTTCCCCAAGAGACCCAGTACTTC
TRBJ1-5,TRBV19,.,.,CASSIVTGGSNQPQHF,TGTGCCAGTAGCATTGTGACTGGTGGAAGCAATCAGCCCCAGCATTTT